This TCR beta chain derives from a study of early T cells in non-severe SARS-CoV-2 infection. About the study: From unsorted whole blood, bulk RNA was sequenced, and the chains remained unpaired. Study results and limitations: CD4 and private specificities were missed by VDJdb matching, which favored anti-spike CD8 responses.

Tagging with unique molecular identifiers was applied to individual cDNA molecules. TCRdb reprocessed the 5' RACE reads with MiXCR, giving one entry per CDR3 protein. The profile covers over 90,000 distinct CDR3 sequences, with approximately 12% appearing a single time and around 4.3% taken by the ten largest. This clonotype was observed a handful of times. The antigen remains unidentified. The source of this sequence is an adult who was a healthcare worker with PCR-confirmed SARS-CoV-2 infection or an uninfected control (not recorded which). The material sequenced was whole blood, taken at baseline.

CDR3 sequence (DNA): TGCGCCAGCAGCCAAGAGGACAGGGACGGTCAGCCCCAGCATTTT. This encodes CASSQEDRDGQPQHF. This chain joins TRBV4-1 and TRBJ1-5; TRBD1 agrees at 8 bases. J lost 6 bases, V lost 0 bases, and 4 bases had no gene match. CDR1 is MGHRA and CDR2 is YSYEKL in the germline V gene. The CDR3 has 15 residues.